The present entry profiles one T cell receptor beta chain with its context. Antigen: not known. This could be a read error, since a much larger clone is one nucleotide away. The data originate from a study of T cells in Graves' hyperthyroidism and ophthalmopathy. Study-wide findings and caveats: Ophthalmopathy got predicted by the model a median about six months before its onset. Appearing also in blood were most of the thyroid clonotypes expanded above 0.001.

The CDR3 extends over 15 amino acids. The ends lost 3 bases at V and 5 bases at J; junction bases unmatched: 10. CDR1 is SGDLS and CDR2 is YYNGEE in the germline V gene. Amplified TCR beta CDR3 regions came from RNA transcripts. HTBI primers were employed in a first-round RT-PCR of the TCR CDR3. TCRdb called the multiplex PCR reads again in MiXCR, with one record for every CDR3 protein. The table lists more than 550,000 distinct CDR3 sequences, nearly 45% of them singletons, with about 7.7% in the top ten. Investigators excluded patients with uncontrolled infection, other autoimmune disease, pregnancy or lactation.

Sequencing used peripheral blood or thyroid tissue (not recorded which). This clonotype was sampled from an adult man with Graves' disease, either hyperthyroidism or ophthalmopathy (not recorded which). The J gene is TRBJ2-7, the V gene TRBV9; 8 nucleotides agree with TRBD2. CDR3 protein: CASSALGLAGHEQYF. The CDR3 nucleotides read TGTGCCAGCAGCGCCCTGGGGCTAGCGGGCCACGAGCAGTACTTC.